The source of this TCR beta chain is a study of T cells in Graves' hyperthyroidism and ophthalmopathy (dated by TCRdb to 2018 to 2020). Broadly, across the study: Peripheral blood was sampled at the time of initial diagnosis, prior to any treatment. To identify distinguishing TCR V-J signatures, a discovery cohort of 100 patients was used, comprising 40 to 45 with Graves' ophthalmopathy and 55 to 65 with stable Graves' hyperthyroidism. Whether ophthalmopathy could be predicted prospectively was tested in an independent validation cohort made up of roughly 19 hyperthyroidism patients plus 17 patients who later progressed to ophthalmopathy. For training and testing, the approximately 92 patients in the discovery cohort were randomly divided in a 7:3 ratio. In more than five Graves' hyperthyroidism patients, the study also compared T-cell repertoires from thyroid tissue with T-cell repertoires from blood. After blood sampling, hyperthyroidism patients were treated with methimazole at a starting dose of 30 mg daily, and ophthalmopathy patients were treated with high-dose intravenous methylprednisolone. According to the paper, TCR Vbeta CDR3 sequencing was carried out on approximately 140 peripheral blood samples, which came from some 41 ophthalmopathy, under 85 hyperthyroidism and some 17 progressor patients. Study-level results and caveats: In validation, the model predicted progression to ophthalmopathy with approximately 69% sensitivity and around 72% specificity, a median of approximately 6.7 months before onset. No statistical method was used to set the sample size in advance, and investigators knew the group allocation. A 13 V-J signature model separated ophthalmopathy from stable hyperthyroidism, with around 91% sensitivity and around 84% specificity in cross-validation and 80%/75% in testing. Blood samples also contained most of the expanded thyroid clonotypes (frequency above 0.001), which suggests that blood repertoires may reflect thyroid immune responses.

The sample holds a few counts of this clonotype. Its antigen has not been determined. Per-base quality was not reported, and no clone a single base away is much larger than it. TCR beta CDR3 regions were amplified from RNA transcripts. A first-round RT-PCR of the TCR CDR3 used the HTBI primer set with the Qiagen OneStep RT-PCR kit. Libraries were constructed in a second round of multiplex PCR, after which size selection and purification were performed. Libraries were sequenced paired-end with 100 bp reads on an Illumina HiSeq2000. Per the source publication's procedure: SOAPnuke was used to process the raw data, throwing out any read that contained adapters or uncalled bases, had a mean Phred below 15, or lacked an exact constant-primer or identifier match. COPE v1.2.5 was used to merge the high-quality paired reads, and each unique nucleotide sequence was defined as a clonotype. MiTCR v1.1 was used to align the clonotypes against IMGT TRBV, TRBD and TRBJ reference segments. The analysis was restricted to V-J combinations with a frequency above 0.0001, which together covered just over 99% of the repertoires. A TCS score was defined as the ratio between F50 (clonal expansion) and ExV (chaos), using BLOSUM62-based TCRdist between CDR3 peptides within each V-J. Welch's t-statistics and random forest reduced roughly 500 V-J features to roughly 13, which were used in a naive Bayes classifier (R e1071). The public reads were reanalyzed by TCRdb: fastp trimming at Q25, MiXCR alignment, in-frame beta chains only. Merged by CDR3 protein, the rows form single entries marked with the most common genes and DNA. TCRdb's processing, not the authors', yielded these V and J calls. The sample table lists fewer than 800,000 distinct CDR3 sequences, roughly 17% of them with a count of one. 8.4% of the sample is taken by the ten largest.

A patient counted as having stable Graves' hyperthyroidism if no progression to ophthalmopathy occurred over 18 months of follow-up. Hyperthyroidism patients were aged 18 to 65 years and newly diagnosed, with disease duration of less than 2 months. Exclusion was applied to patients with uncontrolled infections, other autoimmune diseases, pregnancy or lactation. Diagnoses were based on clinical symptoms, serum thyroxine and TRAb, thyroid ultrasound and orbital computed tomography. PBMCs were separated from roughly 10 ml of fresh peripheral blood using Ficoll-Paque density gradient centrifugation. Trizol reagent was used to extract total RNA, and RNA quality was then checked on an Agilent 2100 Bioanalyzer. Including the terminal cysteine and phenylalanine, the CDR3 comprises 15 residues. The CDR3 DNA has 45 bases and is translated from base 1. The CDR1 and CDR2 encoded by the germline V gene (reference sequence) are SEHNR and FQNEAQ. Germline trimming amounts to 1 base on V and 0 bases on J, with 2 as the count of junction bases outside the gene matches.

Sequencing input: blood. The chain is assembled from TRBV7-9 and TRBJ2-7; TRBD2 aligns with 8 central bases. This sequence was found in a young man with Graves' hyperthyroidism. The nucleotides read TGTGCCAGCAGCTTAGTCGGGGGGGACTCCTACGAGCAGTACTTC. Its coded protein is CASSLVGGDSYEQYF.